The 23 T cell receptor beta chains reported below all come from one sample, sequenced in a study of blood T cell repertoires in COVID-19. TCRdb's table, derived via immunoSEQ multiplex PCR, lists solely in-frame clones and lacks some. The sample contains 250,000 to 400,000 clones, roughly 91% of which appear only once. Material for sequencing was peripheral blood. The source is a man over 45 with active or convalescent COVID-19.

The rearrangement joins TRBV18 to TRBJ2-7, with 11 bases fitting TRBD2. Germline V gene lookup returns CDR1 KGHSH and CDR2 LQKENI. CDR3 size: 15 residues. V trimming: 1 base; J trimming: 5 bases; junction bases outside the gene matches: 4. CDR3 residues: CASSPLAGGPNEQYF. The CDR3 DNA reads as TGTGCCAGCTCACCACTAGCGGGAGGGCCCAACGAGCAGTACTTC.

The J gene is TRBJ2-7, the V gene TRBV12-5, with a weak D call TRBD1 (6 bases). Germline-derived CDR1 and CDR2 are LGHNT and FRNRAP. The CDR3 loop spans 13 amino acids. The germline V and J ends were trimmed by 5 bases and 2 bases, with 10 bases remaining between them. The CDR3 reads CASGLQGTYEQYF. The CDR3 nucleotides are TGTGCTAGTGGTCTACAGGGAACCTACGAGCAGTACTTC. The variable domain in full, with the rest retrieved from reference TRBV12-5 and TRBJ2-7, is DARVTQTPRHKVTEMGQEVTMRCQPILGHNTVFWYRQTMMQGLELLAYFRNRAPLDDSGMPKDRFSAEMPDATLATLKIQPSEPRDSAVYFCASGLQGTYEQYFGPGTRLTVT.

V is TRBV25-1 and J is TRBJ1-6; D unresolved. V lost 6 bases and J 12 bases, leaving 9 bases between the germline ends. The germline V gene has CDR1 MGHDK and CDR2 SYGVNS. The CDR3 has 11 residues. The CDR3 nucleotides are TGTGCCAGCAGGGGAGTGGGACCCCTCCACTTT. Translation: CASRGVGPLHF.

This chain joins TRBV5-5 and TRBJ2-7, with D tentatively TRBD1 (6 bases). Trimming removed 0 bases at V and 2 bases at J, with 15 bases between. CDR1 SGHKS and CDR2 YYEKEE come from the germline V gene (reference sequence). The CDR3 runs 16 residues. The CDR3 sequence: CASSLGPGTMTYEQYF. As DNA, the CDR3 is TGTGCCAGCAGCTTGGGACCAGGGACAATGACCTACGAGCAGTACTTC.

This rearrangement joins TRBV18 to TRBJ2-7, with D perhaps TRBD1 (5 bases). The CDR3 is made up of 15 amino acids. The ends were cut back, 3 bases at V and 0 bases at J, with 12 bases in the middle. Germline CDR1 is KGHSH and CDR2 is LQKENI. The CDR3 sequence is CASSPQGLSSYEQYF. The CDR3 DNA reads as TGTGCCAGCTCACCCCAGGGTCTCAGCTCCTACGAGCAGTACTTC.

The rearrangement uses TRBV7-2 and TRBJ2-3; 7 positions agree with TRBD2. Germline CDR1 SGHTA, CDR2 FQGNSA. The CDR3 is 13 amino acids. The ends lost 8 bases at V and 0 bases at J; junction bases unmatched: 2. The CDR3: CASGRASTDTQYF. The CDR3 region has the DNA TGTGCCAGCGGGAGGGCCAGCACAGATACGCAGTATTTT.

Here the CDR3 reads CASSSTGDYGYTF. The CDR3 DNA sequence: TGTGCCAGTAGTTCGACGGGGGACTATGGCTACACCTTC. The chain uses TRBV19 and TRBJ1-2; tentative D call: TRBD1 (5 bases). The CDR3 covers 13 residues. CDR1 is LNHDA and CDR2 is SQIVND in the germline V gene (reference sequence). The ends were cut back, 5 bases at V and 3 bases at J, with 10 bases in the middle.

The chain links TRBV10-3 to TRBJ2-1; 7 positions agree with TRBD1. Germline CDR1 reads ENHRY; CDR2 reads SYGVKD. With V trimmed by 0 bases and J by 4 bases, 6 bases remained unmatched. The CDR3 contains 16 residues. The CDR3 loop is CAISESRDREYNEQFF. The CDR3 bases are TGTGCCATCAGTGAGTCCCGGGACAGAGAATACAATGAGCAGTTCTTC.

V gene TRBV11-3 combines with J gene TRBJ1-1; perhaps TRBD1 as D (5 bases). The germline gives CDR1 SGHNT, CDR2 YENEEA. The V and J ends lost 5 bases and 3 bases respectively, with 7 bases between them. CDR3 length: 12 amino acids. The CDR3 DNA follows: TGTGCCAGCAGCGGAGGGGACACTGAAGCTTTCTTT. Translation gives CASSGGDTEAFF.

The rearrangement links TRBV19 to TRBJ1-1; D unresolved. The CDR3 loop spans 15 amino acids. The germline CDR1 and CDR2 sequences are LNHDA and SQIVND (reference sequence). Trimming took 7 bases from V and 1 from J, leaving 16 bases between them. CDR3 protein: CASTAPRRTNTEAFF. Here the CDR3 DNA reads TGTGCCAGTACCGCCCCCAGGCGAACGAACACTGAAGCTTTCTTT.

In its sample, this clone was seen once. The CDR3 reads CASSGAGGSYEQYF. CDR3 in DNA: TGTGCCAGCAGCGGCGCGGGGGGCTCCTACGAGCAGTACTTC. The chain is built from TRBV7-2 and TRBJ2-7; 8 nucleotides align to TRBD2. Germline lookup yields CDR1 SGHTA and CDR2 FQGNSA. The CDR3 sequence is 14 residues long. The J segment lost 0 bases and the V segment lost 5 bases, leaving 3 bases of the junction unmatched.

The chain joins TRBV9 to TRBJ2-1; 9 bases align to TRBD1. Germline CDR1 is SGDLS and CDR2 is YYNGEE. CDR3 size: 16 residues. With V trimmed by 3 bases and J by 6 bases, 10 bases remained unmatched. The CDR3 loop reads CASSDRDREGVNEQFF. For the CDR3, the DNA is TGTGCCAGCAGCGACCGGGACAGGGAGGGTGTCAATGAGCAGTTCTTC.

The genes are TRBV7-9 and TRBJ2-1; D not resolved. Germline loops: CDR1 SEHNR, CDR2 FQNEAQ (reference sequence). V was clipped by 4 bases and J by 4 bases, with 11 bases between them. This CDR3 is 14 amino acids long. The CDR3 here is CASSSETRYNEQFF. For the CDR3, the DNA is TGTGCCAGCAGCTCCGAAACTCGATACAATGAGCAGTTCTTC.

A single count supports this clone. This chain links TRBV30 with TRBJ1-3, with TRBD1 matching 8 bases. The ends lost 4 bases at V and 5 bases at J; junction bases unmatched: 10. This CDR3 comprises 15 residues. Germline CDR1 is GTSNPN and CDR2 is SVGIG (reference sequence). The CDR3 loop reads CAWKARGQGRNTIYF. CDR3 in DNA: TGTGCCTGGAAGGCTCGAGGACAGGGAAGAAACACCATATATTTT.

The chain is built from TRBV28 and TRBJ1-3; a possible D gene is TRBD1 (6 bases). Germline CDR1 is MDHEN and CDR2 is SYDVKM. The V and J ends lost 8 bases and 5 bases respectively, with 10 bases between them. The CDR3 extends over 12 amino acids. The CDR3 region has the DNA TGTGCCAGCCAGGGGTTTCGAAACACCATATATTTT. Amino acid sequence: CASQGFRNTIYF.

The chain uses TRBV7-3 and TRBJ2-1, with a possible D match to TRBD1 (6 bases). Trimming took off 5 bases at V and 0 bases at J, with 11 bases between the two ends. CDR1 is SGHTA, CDR2 FQGTGA, per germline. The CDR3 has 15 amino acids. The CDR3 here is CASSRADSSYNEQFF. CDR3 nucleotide sequence: TGTGCCAGCAGCAGAGCGGACAGCTCCTACAATGAGCAGTTCTTC.

The V and J genes are TRBV2 and TRBJ2-7; 7 bases map to TRBD1. The CDR3 contains 14 residues. CDR1 SNHLY and CDR2 FYNNEI come from the germline V gene. The J segment lost 2 bases and the V segment lost 6 bases, leaving 7 bases of the junction unmatched. CDR3: CASRRDSQTYEQYF. CDR3 coding DNA: TGTGCCAGCAGACGGGACAGCCAAACCTACGAGCAGTACTTC.

The chain combines TRBV11-3 with TRBJ2-1; TRBD2 agrees at 8 bases. The CDR3 is 17 amino acids. J was trimmed by 7 bases and V by 1 base; bases with no gene match: 12. From germline, CDR1 is SGHNT and CDR2 YENEEA. DNA of the CDR3: TGTGCCAGCAGCTTAGTATTAAGCGGGAGCTTGGATAATGAGCAGTTCTTC. This sequence encodes CASSLVLSGSLDNEQFF.

This clone has more than one count but fewer than ten. The chain uses TRBV27 and TRBJ1-5; 8 bases fit TRBD1. J gave up 5 bases and V 3 bases, and 3 bases lay outside the gene matches. The CDR3 consists of 14 residues. Germline CDR1 reads MNHEY; CDR2 reads SMNVEV (reference sequence). In DNA, the CDR3 is TGTGCCAGCAGTTTCCAGGGGGCTCATCAGCCCCAGCATTTT. Translated: CASSFQGAHQPQHF.

This clone has only one observation. The V gene is TRBV7-2, the J gene TRBJ2-3; TRBD1 aligns across 7 bases. This CDR3 is built from 14 residues. Germline assignment: CDR1 SGHTA and CDR2 FQGNSA. Trimming at V came to 5 bases and at J to 3 bases, leaving 5 bases not matched to a gene. CDR3 coding DNA: TGTGCCAGCAGCGCGACAGGGAGAACAGATACGCAGTATTTT. Its translation is CASSATGRTDTQYF.

The rearrangement links TRBV19 to TRBJ2-3; weak D call: TRBD1 (5 bases). Germline CDR1 and CDR2: LNHDA and SQIVND (reference sequence). The V end lost 7 bases, the J end lost 0 bases, and 11 bases lay between the germline ends. The CDR3 sequence is 14 residues long. This chain's CDR3 is CASNRQLSTDTQYF. CDR3 nucleotide sequence: TGTGCCAGTAATCGACAGCTAAGCACAGATACGCAGTATTTT.

V gene TRBV7-9 combines with J gene TRBJ2-3; 11 nucleotides match TRBD2. The CDR3 extends over 15 amino acids. CDR1 and CDR2 (germline): SEHNR, FQNEAQ (reference sequence). Losses at the gene ends were 3 bases for V and 5 bases for J; bases not matched to a gene: 4. The CDR3 DNA reads TGTGCCAGCAGCTTGTTAGGACTAGCGGGAGATACGCAGTATTTT. Amino acids: CASSLLGLAGDTQYF.

The CDR3 DNA reads TGTGCCAGCAGCTTAATAACCGGACTAGCGCCATCGGAGCAGTTCTTC. This encodes CASSLITGLAPSEQFF. The chain is built from TRBV7-3 and TRBJ2-1; the match to TRBD2 covers 9 bases. The CDR3 has 16 residues. The germline CDR1 and CDR2 sequences are SGHTA and FQGTGA. V shed 1 base and J 10 bases; nucleotides not matched to a gene: 11.